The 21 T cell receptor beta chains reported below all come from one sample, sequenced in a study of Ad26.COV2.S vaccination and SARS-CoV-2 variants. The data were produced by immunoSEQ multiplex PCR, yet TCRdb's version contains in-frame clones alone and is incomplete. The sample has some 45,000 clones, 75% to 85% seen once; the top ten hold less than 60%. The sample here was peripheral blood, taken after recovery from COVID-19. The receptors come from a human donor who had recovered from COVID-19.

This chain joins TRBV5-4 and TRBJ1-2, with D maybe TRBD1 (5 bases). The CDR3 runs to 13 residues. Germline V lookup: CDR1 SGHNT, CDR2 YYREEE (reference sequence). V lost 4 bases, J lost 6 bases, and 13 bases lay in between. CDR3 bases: TGTGCCAGCAGCACTGGGGGGGGTGATGGCTACACCTTC. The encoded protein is CASSTGGGDGYTF.

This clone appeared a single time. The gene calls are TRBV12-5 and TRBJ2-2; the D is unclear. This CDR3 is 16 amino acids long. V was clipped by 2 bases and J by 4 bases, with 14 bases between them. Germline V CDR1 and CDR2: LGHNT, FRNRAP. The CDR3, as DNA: TGTGCTAGTGGTTTGAATTTACTGAGCCTCACCGGGGAGCTGTTTTTT. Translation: CASGLNLLSLTGELFF.

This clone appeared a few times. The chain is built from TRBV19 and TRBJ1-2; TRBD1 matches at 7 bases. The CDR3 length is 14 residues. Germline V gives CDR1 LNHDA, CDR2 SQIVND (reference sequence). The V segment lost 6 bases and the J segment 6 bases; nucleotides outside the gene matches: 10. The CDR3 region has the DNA TGTGCCAGTAGCACCCGGACAGGCGGGAATGGCTACACCTTC. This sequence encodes CASSTRTGGNGYTF.

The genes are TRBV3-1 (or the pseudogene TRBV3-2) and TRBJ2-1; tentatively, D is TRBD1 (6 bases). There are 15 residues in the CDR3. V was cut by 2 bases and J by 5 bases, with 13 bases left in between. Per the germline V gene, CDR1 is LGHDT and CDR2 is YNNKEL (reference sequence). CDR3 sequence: CASSQIQGTHNEQFF. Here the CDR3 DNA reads TGTGCCAGCAGCCAAATCCAGGGGACCCACAATGAGCAGTTCTTC.

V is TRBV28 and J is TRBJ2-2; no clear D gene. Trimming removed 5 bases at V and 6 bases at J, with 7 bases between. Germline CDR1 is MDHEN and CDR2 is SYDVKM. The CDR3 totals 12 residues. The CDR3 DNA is TGTGCCAGCAGTACCCCTCCCGGGGAGCTGTTTTTT. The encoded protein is CASSTPPGELFF.

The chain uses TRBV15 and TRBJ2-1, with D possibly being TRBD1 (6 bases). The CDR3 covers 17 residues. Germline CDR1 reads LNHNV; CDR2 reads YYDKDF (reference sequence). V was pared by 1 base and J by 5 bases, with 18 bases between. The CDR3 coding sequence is TGTGCCACCAGCAGAGGGGGACCCCAGGGGTACAACAATGAGCAGTTCTTC. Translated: CATSRGGPQGYNNEQFF.

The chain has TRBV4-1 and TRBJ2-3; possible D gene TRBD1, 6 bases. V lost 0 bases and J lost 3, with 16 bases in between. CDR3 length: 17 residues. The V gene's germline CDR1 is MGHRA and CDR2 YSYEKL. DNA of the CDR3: TGCGCCAGCAGCCAAGACCGAGGACAGTATAGGACAGATACGCAGTATTTT. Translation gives CASSQDRGQYRTDTQYF.

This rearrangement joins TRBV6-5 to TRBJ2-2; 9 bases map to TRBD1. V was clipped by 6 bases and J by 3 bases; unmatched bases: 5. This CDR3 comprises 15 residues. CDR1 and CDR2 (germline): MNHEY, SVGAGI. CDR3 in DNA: TGTGCCAGCAGCGCGGGACAGGGTGACACCGGGGAGCTGTTTTTT. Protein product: CASSAGQGDTGELFF.

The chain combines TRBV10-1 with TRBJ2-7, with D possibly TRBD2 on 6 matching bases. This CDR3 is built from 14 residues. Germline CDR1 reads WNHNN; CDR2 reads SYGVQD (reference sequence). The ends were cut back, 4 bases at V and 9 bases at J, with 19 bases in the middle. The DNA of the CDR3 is TGCGCCAGCAGTGCCTCCGGGACTCTCACGGGGCAGTACTTC. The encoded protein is CASSASGTLTGQYF.

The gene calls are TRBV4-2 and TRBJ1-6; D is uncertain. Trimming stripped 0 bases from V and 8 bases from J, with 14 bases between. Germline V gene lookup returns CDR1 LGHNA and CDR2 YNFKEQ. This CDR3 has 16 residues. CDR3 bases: TGTGCCAGCAGCCAAGACTTCCCCCCAAGAGATTCACCCCTCCACTTT. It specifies CASSQDFPPRDSPLHF.

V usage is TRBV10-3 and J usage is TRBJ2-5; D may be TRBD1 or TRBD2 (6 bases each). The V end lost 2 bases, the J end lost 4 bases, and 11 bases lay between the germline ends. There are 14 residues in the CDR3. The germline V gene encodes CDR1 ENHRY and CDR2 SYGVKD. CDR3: CAISEGRGGETQYF. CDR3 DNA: TGTGCCATCAGTGAGGGCAGGGGAGGAGAGACCCAGTACTTC.

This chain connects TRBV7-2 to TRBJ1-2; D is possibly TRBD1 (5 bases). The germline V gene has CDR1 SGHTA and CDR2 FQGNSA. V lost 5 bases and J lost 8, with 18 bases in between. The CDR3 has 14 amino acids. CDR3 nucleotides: TGTGCCAGCAGCGCCGAGACAGTGGACCGAGGCTACACCTTC. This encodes CASSAETVDRGYTF. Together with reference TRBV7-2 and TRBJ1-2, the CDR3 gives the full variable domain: GAGVSQSPSNKVTEKGKDVELRCDPISGHTALYWYRQSLGQGLEFLIYFQGNSAPDKSGLPSDRFSAERTGGSVSTLTIQRTQQEDSAVYLCASSAETVDRGYTFGSGTRLTVV.

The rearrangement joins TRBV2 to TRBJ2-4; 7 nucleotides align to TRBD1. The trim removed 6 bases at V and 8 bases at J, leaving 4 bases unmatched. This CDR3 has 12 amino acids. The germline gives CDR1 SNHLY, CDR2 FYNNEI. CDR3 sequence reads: CASSADRDIQYF. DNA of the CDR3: TGTGCCAGCAGCGCTGACAGGGACATTCAGTACTTC.

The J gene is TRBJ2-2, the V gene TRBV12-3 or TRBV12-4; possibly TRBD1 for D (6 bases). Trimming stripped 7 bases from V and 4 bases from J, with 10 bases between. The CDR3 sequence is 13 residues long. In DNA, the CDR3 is TGTGCCAGCAACAGAGGGGGCACCGGGGAGCTGTTTTTT. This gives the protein CASNRGGTGELFF.

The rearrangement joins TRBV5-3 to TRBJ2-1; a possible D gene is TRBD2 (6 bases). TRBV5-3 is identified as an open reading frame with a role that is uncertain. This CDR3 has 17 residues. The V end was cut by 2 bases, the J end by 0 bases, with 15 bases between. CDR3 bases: TGTGCCAGAAGCTTAGCGGCGGGGAAGAGCTCCTACAATGAGCAGTTCTTC. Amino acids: CARSLAAGKSSYNEQFF.

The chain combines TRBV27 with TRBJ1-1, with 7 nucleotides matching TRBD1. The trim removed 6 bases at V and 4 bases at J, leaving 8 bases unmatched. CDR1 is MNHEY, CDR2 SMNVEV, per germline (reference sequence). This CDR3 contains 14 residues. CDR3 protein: CASRNRGETTEAFF. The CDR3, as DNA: TGTGCCAGCAGGAACAGGGGTGAGACCACTGAAGCTTTCTTT.

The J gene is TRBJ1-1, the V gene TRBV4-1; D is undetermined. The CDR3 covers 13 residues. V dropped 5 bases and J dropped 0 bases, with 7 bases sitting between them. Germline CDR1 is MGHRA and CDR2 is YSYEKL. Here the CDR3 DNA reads TGCGCCAGCAGCTTAATCTTGAACACTGAAGCTTTCTTT. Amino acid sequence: CASSLILNTEAFF.

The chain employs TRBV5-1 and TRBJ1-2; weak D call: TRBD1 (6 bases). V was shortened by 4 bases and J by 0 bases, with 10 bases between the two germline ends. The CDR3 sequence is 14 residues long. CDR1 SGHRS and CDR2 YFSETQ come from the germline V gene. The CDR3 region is CASSRDTSNYGYTF. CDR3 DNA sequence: TGCGCCAGCAGCCGGGACACGTCTAACTATGGCTACACCTTC.

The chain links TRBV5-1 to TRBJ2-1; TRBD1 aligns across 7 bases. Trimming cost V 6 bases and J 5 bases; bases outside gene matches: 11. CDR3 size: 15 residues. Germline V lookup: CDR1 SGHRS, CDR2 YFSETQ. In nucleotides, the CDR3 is TGCGCCAGCAACCCACAGGGGATTTGGAACAATGAGCAGTTCTTC. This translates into CASNPQGIWNNEQFF.

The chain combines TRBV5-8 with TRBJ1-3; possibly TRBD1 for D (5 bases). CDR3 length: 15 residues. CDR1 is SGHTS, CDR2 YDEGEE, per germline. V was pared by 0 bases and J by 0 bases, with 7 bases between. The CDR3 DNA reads TGTGCCAGCAGCTTGGGACAGAACTCTGGAAACACCATATATTTT. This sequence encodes CASSLGQNSGNTIYF.

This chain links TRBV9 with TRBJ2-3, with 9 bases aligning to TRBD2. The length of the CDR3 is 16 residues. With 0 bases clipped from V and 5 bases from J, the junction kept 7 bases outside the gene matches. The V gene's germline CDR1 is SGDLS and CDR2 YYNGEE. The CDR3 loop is CASSVGQAGGVDTQYF. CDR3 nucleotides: TGTGCCAGCAGCGTAGGCCAAGCGGGAGGTGTAGATACGCAGTATTTT.